The 21 T cell receptor beta chains listed next were all sequenced from one sample in a study of T-cell reconstitution after alpha-beta-depleted transplantation in children. Unique molecular identifiers were used to barcode this TCRbeta library. TCRdb reprocessed the PCR reads via MiXCR and lists one record per CDR3 protein. The sample has about 150,000 distinct CDR3 sequences, around 10% seen once. The specimen comprised PBMCs, sampled before TCRalphabeta/CD19-depleted stem cell transplant. The source is a boy aged 2 to 10 with acute myeloid leukemia, due to receive a stem cell transplant.

This clonotype was counted at least ten times. V usage is TRBV6-1 and J usage is TRBJ2-3; TRBD2 matches 8 bases. The V segment lost 0 bases and the J segment 4 bases; nucleotides outside the gene matches: 3. The germline V gene encodes CDR1 MNHNS and CDR2 SASEGT. This CDR3 is built from 15 residues. The CDR3 nucleotides are TGTGCCAGCAGTGAAGCTCCAGCGGGAGCAGATACGCAGTATTTT. Amino acid sequence: CASSEAPAGADTQYF.

This chain joins TRBV12-3 or TRBV12-4 and TRBJ1-2, with D possibly TRBD1 on 5 matching bases. The V end was cut by 3 bases, the J end by 6 bases, with 8 bases between. The CDR3 extends over 12 amino acids. The CDR3 is CASSFGGNGYTF. CDR3 bases: TGTGCCAGCAGTTTCGGGGGGAATGGCTACACCTTC.

In its sample, this clonotype was seen many times. The chain has TRBV29-1 and TRBJ2-1, with 8 bases matching TRBD2. The CDR3 is 15 residues long. Germline values: CDR1 SQVTM, CDR2 ANQGSEA. J gave up 5 bases and V 6 bases, and 12 bases lay outside the gene matches. In DNA form, the CDR3 reads TGCAGCGTAATCGGGACTAGGCTGTACGACAATGAGCAGTTCTTC. Its translation: CSVIGTRLYDNEQFF.

Ten or more counts support this clonotype. The chain uses TRBV7-3 and TRBJ2-7; 8 nucleotides match TRBD2. In germline, CDR1 is SGHTA, CDR2 FQGTGA. The CDR3 length is 15 residues. V was clipped by 1 base and J by 4 bases; unmatched bases: 6. The CDR3 spells CASSLNGGTSYEQYF. For the CDR3, the DNA is TGTGCCAGCAGCTTAAATGGTGGGACTAGTTACGAGCAGTACTTC.

This clonotype was counted many times. The CDR3 nucleotides are TGCAGCGTTGAAGATCTCAGGGAAGGAACCAAAAACATTCAGTACTTC. Encoded protein: CSVEDLREGTKNIQYF. The chain couples TRBV29-1 to TRBJ2-4; perhaps TRBD1 as D (5 bases). Germline CDR1 SQVTM, CDR2 ANQGSEA. The CDR3 consists of 16 residues. Trimming shortened V by 0 bases and J by 2 bases, and 14 bases separated the two germline ends.

Many counts were recorded for this clonotype. The genes are TRBV5-4 and TRBJ2-1, with TRBD2 matching 9 bases. This CDR3 is built from 13 residues. Germline-derived CDR1 and CDR2 are SGHNT and YYREEE (reference sequence). The trim removed 7 bases at V and 7 bases at J, leaving 6 bases unmatched. The CDR3 region is CASRPSGINEQFF. The CDR3 DNA reads as TGTGCCAGCCGCCCTAGCGGGATTAATGAGCAGTTCTTC.

The chain carries TRBV30 and TRBJ2-1, with 7 bases identical to TRBD2. CDR3 length: 11 residues. Germline CDR1 and CDR2: GTSNPN and SVGIG (reference sequence). The V gene end was trimmed by 4 bases and the J gene end by 13 bases; junction bases not matched to a gene: 7. CDR3 sequence (DNA): TGTGCCTGGACCGGGGGGATTGCTCAGTTCTTC. Protein sequence: CAWTGGIAQFF.

Turning to this clonotype: This may come from a read error, since a much larger clone is one base off. The chain couples TRBV11-2 to TRBJ1-1, with a tentative D call TRBD1 (6 bases). Trimming stripped 3 bases from V and 1 base from J, with 12 bases between. CDR3 length: 15 residues. Germline CDR1 reads SGHAT; CDR2 reads FQNNGV. CDR3 amino acids: CASSFPGDRNTEAFF. CDR3 bases: TGTGCCAGCAGCTTTCCAGGGGATCGGAACACTGAAGCTTTCTTT.

The chain carries TRBV6-2 or TRBV6-3 and TRBJ2-5, with 9 positions matching TRBD1. CDR1 MNHEY and CDR2 SVGEGT come from the germline V gene. Germline trimming cut 0 bases from V and 5 bases from J; bases unmatched to any gene: 4. The CDR3 contains 15 residues. The CDR3: CASSYSYRGHETQYF. The DNA for the CDR3 is TGTGCCAGCAGTTACTCGTACAGGGGGCATGAGACCCAGTACTTC.

This clonotype occurred many times. CDR3 in amino acids: CASSDSTGSGTDTQYF. The CDR3 DNA sequence: TGTGCCAGCAGTGACTCGACGGGTAGCGGCACAGATACGCAGTATTTT. The chain recombines TRBV6-4 with TRBJ2-3; possible D gene TRBD2, 5 bases. This CDR3 region has 16 residues. Germline CDR1 is MRHNA and CDR2 is SNTAGT. The V and J ends lost 0 bases and 1 base respectively, with 11 bases between them.

This clonotype showed up many times. The chain carries TRBV4-2 and TRBJ1-1, with D possibly TRBD1 on 6 matching bases. V lost 0 bases to trimming and J lost 4 bases, with 12 bases between them. Germline loops: CDR1 LGHNA, CDR2 YNFKEQ. The CDR3 totals 15 residues. CDR3 DNA: TGTGCCAGCAGCCAAGACAGGGGAGGAAGCACTGAAGCTTTCTTT. This gives the protein CASSQDRGGSTEAFF.

This clonotype came up many times. This chain connects TRBV27 to TRBJ1-5; the D is unclear. This CDR3 comprises 17 residues. Germline CDR1 is MNHEY and CDR2 is SMNVEV (reference sequence). With 5 bases removed from V and 3 bases from J, the gap between germline ends came to 20 bases. The CDR3 is CASSPHYSEDLNQPQHF. The CDR3 coding sequence is TGTGCCAGCAGTCCTCATTACAGTGAGGACCTCAATCAGCCCCAGCATTTT.

This clonotype came up many times. The chain has TRBV12-3 or TRBV12-4 and TRBJ1-3; D is undetermined. This CDR3 region has 15 residues. V was clipped by 2 bases and J by 0 bases, with 8 bases between them. Here the CDR3 reads CASSLYQSSGNTIYF. CDR3 DNA sequence: TGTGCCAGCAGTTTATACCAATCCTCTGGAAACACCATATATTTT.

There are a few counts of this clonotype. CDR3 sequence reads: CASSSTTEVTDTQYF. The CDR3, as DNA: TGTGCCAGCAGTTCCACTACGGAAGTCACAGATACGCAGTATTTT. This chain connects TRBV6-5 to TRBJ2-3; no clear D. With 4 bases removed from V and 2 bases from J, the gap between germline ends came to 13 bases. CDR3 size: 15 residues. Germline V lookup: CDR1 MNHEY, CDR2 SVGAGI.

This clonotype has a count of ten or more. V is TRBV5-1 and J is TRBJ1-1; 7 nucleotides agree with TRBD1. This CDR3 contains 15 residues. Germline CDR1 is SGHRS and CDR2 is YFSETQ. V was clipped by 4 bases and J by 1 base; unmatched bases: 7. DNA for the CDR3: TGCGCCAGCAGCGTAACGACAGGGTCGAACACTGAAGCTTTCTTT. Translation: CASSVTTGSNTEAFF.

The rearrangement joins TRBV20-1 to TRBJ2-1, with D tentatively TRBD2 (7 bases). Looked up from germline, CDR1 is DFQATT and CDR2 is SNEGSKA (reference sequence). The length of the CDR3 is 15 residues. The ends were cut back, 6 bases at V and 4 bases at J, with 19 bases in the middle. CDR3 nucleotides: TGCAGTGCCCCCTGGGGGGGGGCCCTTTACAATGAGCAGTTCTTC. Its translation: CSAPWGGALYNEQFF.

This clonotype was seen at least ten times. The chain employs TRBV10-3 and TRBJ1-3, with D perhaps matching TRBD1 (5 bases). The V end was cut by 4 bases, the J end by 1 base, with 14 bases between. The germline V gene encodes CDR1 ENHRY and CDR2 SYGVKD. The CDR3 loop spans 16 amino acids. The CDR3 region has the DNA TGTGCCATCAGTGCCAGTTCTAGGGGTTCTGGAAACACCATATATTTT. Encoded protein: CAISASSRGSGNTIYF.

This clonotype appeared many times. The chain carries TRBV7-9 and TRBJ2-7; 9 bases fit TRBD1. This CDR3 spans 15 amino acids. Germline CDR1 and CDR2: SEHNR and FQNEAQ (reference sequence). V was clipped by 4 bases and J by 1 base; unmatched bases: 5. DNA of the CDR3: TGTGCCAGCAGCTCCACACAGGGGGCTTCCTACGAGCAGTACTTC. Its translation is CASSSTQGASYEQYF.

The chain employs TRBV3-1 and TRBJ1-3; unclear D gene. CDR3 length: 13 amino acids. Germline V CDR1 and CDR2: LGHDT, YNNKEL (reference sequence). V dropped 4 bases and J dropped 3 bases, with 7 bases sitting between them. The DNA for the CDR3 is TGTGCCAGCAGCCCATCGGGTGGAAACACCATATATTTT. Amino acids: CASSPSGGNTIYF.

The sample holds many counts of this clonotype. This chain connects TRBV7-2 to TRBJ2-1; tentative D call: TRBD2 (6 bases). V dropped 5 bases and J dropped 4 bases, with 18 bases sitting between them. This CDR3 is 16 amino acids long. Germline CDR1 and CDR2: SGHTA and FQGNSA. CDR3 coding DNA: TGTGCCAGCAGCCCCCCCGGAGTGGAGGGTTACAATGAGCAGTTCTTC. This encodes CASSPPGVEGYNEQFF.

This clonotype was observed at least ten times. The chain combines TRBV4-1 with TRBJ2-7, with D perhaps assigned TRBD1 or TRBD2 (6 bases each). CDR1 MGHRA and CDR2 YSYEKL come from the germline V gene. Between the trimmed V and J ends, which lost 4 bases and 3 bases, there was a span of 13 bases. The CDR3 loop spans 14 amino acids. The CDR3 reads CASSRRDTDYEQYF. The DNA of the CDR3 is TGCGCCAGCAGCCGGCGGGACACGGACTACGAGCAGTACTTC.